What follows are 4 T cell receptor beta chains derived from one specimen sequenced in a study of identical twins. TCRdb called the 5' RACE reads again in MiXCR, with one record for every CDR3 protein. The table includes around 1.7 million distinct CDR3 sequences, more than 30% detected once. Input material: cord blood. The source is a newborn girl in good health.

A few counts support this clonotype. The V call is TRBV10-3, the J call TRBJ2-5, with D perhaps TRBD2 (6 bases). Per germline, CDR1 ENHRY and CDR2 SYGVKD. The CDR3 has 13 residues. The V end lost 8 bases, the J end lost 3 bases, and 13 bases lay between the germline ends. The CDR3 spells CAISRASEETQYF. CDR3 nucleotides: TGTGCCATCTCCCGGGCTAGCGAAGAGACCCAGTACTTC.

This chain joins TRBV12-3 or TRBV12-4 and TRBJ1-6; D is unclear. The germline V and J ends were trimmed by 3 bases and 12 bases, with 9 bases remaining between them. The CDR3 is made up of 12 amino acids. The CDR3 nucleotides are TGTGCCAGCAGTTTTGAGGCTAGACCCCTCCACTTT. Protein sequence: CASSFEARPLHF.

This clonotype was seen more than once but under ten times. V and J are TRBV5-1 and TRBJ2-1; unclear D gene. This CDR3 is built from 14 residues. Trimming pared 0 bases from V and 2 bases from J, leaving 6 bases between. Germline lookup yields CDR1 SGHRS and CDR2 YFSETQ. The CDR3 region has the DNA TGCGCCAGCAGCTTGGAGCCACCCTACAATGAGCAGTTCTTC. As protein: CASSLEPPYNEQFF.

The V gene is TRBV20-1, the J gene TRBJ2-1; D unresolved. The CDR3 has 15 residues. CDR1 and CDR2 from the germline V gene are DFQATT and SNEGSKA (reference sequence). Trimming shortened V by 8 bases and J by 2 bases, and 19 bases separated the two germline ends. CDR3 DNA sequence: TGCAGTCTACCTCACGCCACACGACCCTACAATGAGCAGTTCTTC. Its translation is CSLPHATRPYNEQFF.